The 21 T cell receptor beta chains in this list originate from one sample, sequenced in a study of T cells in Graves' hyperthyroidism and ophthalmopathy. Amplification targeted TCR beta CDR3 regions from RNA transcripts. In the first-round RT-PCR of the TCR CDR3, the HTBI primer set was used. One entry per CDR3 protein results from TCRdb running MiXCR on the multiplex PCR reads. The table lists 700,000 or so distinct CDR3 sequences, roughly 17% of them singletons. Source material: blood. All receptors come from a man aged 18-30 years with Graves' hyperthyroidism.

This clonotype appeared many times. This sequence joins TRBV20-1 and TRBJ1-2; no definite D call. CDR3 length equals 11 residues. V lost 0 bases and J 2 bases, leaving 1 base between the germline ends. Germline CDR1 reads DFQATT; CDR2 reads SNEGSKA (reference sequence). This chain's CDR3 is CSARDNYGYTF. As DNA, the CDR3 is TGCAGTGCTAGAGACAACTATGGCTACACCTTC.

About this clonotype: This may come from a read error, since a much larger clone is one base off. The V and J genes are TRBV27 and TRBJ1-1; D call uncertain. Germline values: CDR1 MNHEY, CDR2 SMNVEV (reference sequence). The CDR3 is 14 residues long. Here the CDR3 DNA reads TGTGCCAGCAGTTTAGGGATTGGGAACACTGAAGCTTCCTTT. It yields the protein CASSLGIGNTEASF.

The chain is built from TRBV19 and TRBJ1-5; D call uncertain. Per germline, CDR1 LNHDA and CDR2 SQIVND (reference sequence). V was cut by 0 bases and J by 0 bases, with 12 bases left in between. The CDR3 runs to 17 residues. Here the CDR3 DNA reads TGTGCCAGTAGTATAGACCGTGACGGTTATAGCAATCAGCCCCAGCATTTT. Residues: CASSIDRDGYSNQPQHF.

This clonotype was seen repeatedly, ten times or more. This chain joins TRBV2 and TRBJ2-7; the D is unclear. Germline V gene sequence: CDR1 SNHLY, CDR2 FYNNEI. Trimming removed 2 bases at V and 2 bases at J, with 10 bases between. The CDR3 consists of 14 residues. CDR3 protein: CASSERAATYEQYF. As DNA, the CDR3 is TGTGCCAGCAGTGAAAGGGCAGCGACCTACGAGCAGTACTTC. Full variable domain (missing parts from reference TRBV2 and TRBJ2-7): EPEVTQTPSHQVTQMGQEVILRCVPISNHLYFYWYRQILGQKVEFLVSFYNNEISEKSEIFDDQFSVERPDGSNFTLKIRSTKLEDSAMYFCASSERAATYEQYFGPGTRLTVT.

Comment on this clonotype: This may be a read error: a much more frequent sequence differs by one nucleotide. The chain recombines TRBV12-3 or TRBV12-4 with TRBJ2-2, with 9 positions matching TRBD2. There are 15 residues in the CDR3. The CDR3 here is CASSHSGGMTGGLFF. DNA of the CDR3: TGTGCCAGCAGTCATAGCGGGGGAATGACCGGGGGGCTGTTTTTT.

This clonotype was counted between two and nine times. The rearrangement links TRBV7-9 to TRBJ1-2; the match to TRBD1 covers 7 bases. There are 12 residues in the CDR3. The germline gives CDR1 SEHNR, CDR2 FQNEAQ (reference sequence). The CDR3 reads CAGDSFNYGYTF. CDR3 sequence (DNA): TGTGCGGGGGACAGTTTTAACTATGGCTACACCTTC.

The DNA of the CDR3 is TGTGCCAGCAGTTGGGGGACGGGACTCTCTGGGGCCAACGTCCTGACTTTC. It codes for CASSWGTGLSGANVLTF. The chain combines TRBV12-3 or TRBV12-4 with TRBJ2-6; maybe TRBD2 (6 bases). With 4 bases removed from V and 0 bases from J, the gap between germline ends came to 13 bases. The CDR3 runs 17 residues.

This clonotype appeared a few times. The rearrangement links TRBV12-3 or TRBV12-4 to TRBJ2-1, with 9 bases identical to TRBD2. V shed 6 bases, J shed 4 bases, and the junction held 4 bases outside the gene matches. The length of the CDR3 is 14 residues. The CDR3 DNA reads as TGTGCCAGCAGACTGGGACTAGCTTACAATGAGCAGTTCTTC. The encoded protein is CASRLGLAYNEQFF.

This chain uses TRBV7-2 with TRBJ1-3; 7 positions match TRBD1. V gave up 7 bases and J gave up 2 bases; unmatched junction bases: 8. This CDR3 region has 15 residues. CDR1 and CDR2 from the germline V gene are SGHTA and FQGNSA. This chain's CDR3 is CASTIDRVTGNTIYF. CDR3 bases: TGTGCCAGCACTATAGACAGGGTCACTGGAAACACCATATATTTT.

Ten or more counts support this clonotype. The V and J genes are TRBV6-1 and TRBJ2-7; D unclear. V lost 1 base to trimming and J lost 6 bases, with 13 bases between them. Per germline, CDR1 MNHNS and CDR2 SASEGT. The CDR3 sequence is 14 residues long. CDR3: CASSEGSPFFEQYF. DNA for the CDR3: TGTGCCAGCAGTGAAGGGTCCCCATTTTTCGAGCAGTACTTC.

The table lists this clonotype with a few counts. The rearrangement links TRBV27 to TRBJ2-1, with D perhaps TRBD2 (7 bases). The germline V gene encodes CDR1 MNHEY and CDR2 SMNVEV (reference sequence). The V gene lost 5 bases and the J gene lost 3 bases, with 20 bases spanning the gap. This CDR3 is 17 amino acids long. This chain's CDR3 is CASSVGASAGLYNEQFF. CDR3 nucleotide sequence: TGTGCCAGCAGTGTGGGGGCCTCAGCGGGACTCTACAATGAGCAGTTCTTC.

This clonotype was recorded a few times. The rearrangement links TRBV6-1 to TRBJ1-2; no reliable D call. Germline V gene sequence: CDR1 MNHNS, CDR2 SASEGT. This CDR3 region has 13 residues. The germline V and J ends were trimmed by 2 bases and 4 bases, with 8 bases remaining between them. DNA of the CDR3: TGTGCCAGCAGTGAACGGGTCCCCTATGGCTACACCTTC. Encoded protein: CASSERVPYGYTF.

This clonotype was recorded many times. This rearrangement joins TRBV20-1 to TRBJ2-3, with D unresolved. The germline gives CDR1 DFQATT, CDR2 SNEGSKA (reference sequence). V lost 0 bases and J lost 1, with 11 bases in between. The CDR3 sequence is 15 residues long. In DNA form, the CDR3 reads TGCAGTGCTAGAGATCTAAGGCAGGGCACAGATACGCAGTATTTT. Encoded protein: CSARDLRQGTDTQYF.

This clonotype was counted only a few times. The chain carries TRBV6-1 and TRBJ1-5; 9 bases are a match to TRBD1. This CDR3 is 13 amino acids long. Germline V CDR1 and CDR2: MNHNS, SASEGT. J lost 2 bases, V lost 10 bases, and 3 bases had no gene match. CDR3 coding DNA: TGTGCCACGGGGGACAGGGGCAATCAGCCCCAGCATTTT. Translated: CATGDRGNQPQHF.

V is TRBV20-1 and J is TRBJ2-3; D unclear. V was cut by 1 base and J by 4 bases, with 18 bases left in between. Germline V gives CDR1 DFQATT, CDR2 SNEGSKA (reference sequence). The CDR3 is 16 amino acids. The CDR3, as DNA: TGCAGTGCTAGAGGGGTTTTTAGGTTCAGTTCAGATACGCAGTATTTT. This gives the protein CSARGVFRFSSDTQYF.

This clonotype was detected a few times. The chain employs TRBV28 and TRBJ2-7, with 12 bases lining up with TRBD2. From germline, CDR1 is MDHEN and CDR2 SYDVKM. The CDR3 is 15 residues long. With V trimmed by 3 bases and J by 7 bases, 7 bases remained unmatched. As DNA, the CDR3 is TGTGCCAGCAGTTTGCTAGCGGGAGGGCCGGGGGAGCAGTACTTC. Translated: CASSLLAGGPGEQYF. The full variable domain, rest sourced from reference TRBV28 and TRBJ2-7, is DVKVTQSSRYLVKRTGEKVFLECVQDMDHENMFWYRQDPGLGLRLIYFSYDVKMKEKGDIPEGYSVSREKKERFSLILESASTNQTSMYLCASSLLAGGPGEQYFGPGTRLTVT.

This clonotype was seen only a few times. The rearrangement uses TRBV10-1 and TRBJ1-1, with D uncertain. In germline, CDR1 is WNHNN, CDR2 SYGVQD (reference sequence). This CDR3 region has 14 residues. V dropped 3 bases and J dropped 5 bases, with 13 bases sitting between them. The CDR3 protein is CASSDFYNGTEAFF. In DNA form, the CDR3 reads TGCGCCAGCAGTGACTTCTACAATGGAACTGAAGCTTTCTTT.

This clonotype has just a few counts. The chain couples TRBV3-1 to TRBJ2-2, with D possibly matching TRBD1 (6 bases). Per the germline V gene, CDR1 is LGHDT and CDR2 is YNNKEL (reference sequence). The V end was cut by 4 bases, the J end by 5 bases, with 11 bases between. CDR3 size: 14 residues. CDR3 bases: TGTGCCAGCAGCCCCGCAGGGGAAACCGGGGAGCTGTTTTTT. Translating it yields CASSPAGETGELFF.

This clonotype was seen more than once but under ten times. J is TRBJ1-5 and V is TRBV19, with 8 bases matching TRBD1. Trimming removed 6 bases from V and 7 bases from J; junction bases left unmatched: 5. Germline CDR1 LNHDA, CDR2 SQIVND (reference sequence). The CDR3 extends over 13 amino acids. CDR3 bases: TGTGCCAGTAGCGACCAGGGGGCCCAGCCCCAGCATTTT. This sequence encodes CASSDQGAQPQHF.

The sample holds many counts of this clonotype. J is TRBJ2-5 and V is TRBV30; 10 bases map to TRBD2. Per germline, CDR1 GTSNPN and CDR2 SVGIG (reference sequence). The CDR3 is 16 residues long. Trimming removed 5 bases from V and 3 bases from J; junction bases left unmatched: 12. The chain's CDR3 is CAWGGLAAPKEETQYF. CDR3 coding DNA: TGTGCCTGGGGCGGACTAGCGGCCCCCAAGGAAGAGACCCAGTACTTC.

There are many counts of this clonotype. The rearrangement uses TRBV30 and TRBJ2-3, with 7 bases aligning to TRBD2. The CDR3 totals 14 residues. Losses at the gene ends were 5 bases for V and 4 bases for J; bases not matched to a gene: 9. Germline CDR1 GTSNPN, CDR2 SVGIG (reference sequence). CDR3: CAWLAGPVADTQYF. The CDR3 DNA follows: TGTGCCTGGTTAGCGGGCCCCGTAGCAGATACGCAGTATTTT.